This TCR beta chain was sequenced during a study of T cell responses to AZD1222 COVID-19 vaccine (dated by TCRdb to the early 2020s). Some background on the complete study: AZD1222 recipients whose second dose came at about 4 weeks and those whose second dose came at about 12 weeks were combined into one group, since spike-specific TCR depth and breadth did not differ between the two schedules. Enrollment into the trials was organized by age into subgroups of 18-55, 56-69 and 70-plus years, and those subgroups contained about 160, 30 and 59 TCR-sequenced participants, respectively. A total of approximately 250 trial participants underwent TCR sequencing, of whom 207 had received two doses of AZD1222 and some 25 had received two doses of the MenACWY control vaccine.

The CDR3 regions of human TCRbeta chains were analyzed by immunosequencing. Per the source publication's procedure: TCRs in the repertoires were compared against a reference library of SARS-CoV-2-specific TCRs that had been generated with the MIRA antigen-specificity platform. Breadth was defined as the fraction of unique TCRs that were SARS-CoV-2-associated. Depth was defined as the fraction of total T cells that were SARS-CoV-2-associated. Using the MIRA data, every spike-specific TCR was mapped to the spike region that the TCR reacted to and assigned to either a CD4 or a CD8 class. Log10-transformed breadth and depth values were compared by one-way ANOVA with Sidak's multiple comparisons tests. Entries here come from immuneACCESS through TCRdb and include only in-frame sequences with V and J called. Some clones fail to appear in such tables; in the studies checked, an unresolved V gene covers under half of the shortfall, and the cause of the remainder is unknown. The V and J calls and clone size are taken from that table; D and trimming were inferred from the DNA. The sample has some 120,000 clones on record, about nine tenths of them singletons. About 1.1% of the sample rests with the top ten.

General conclusions and limits of the study: Reportedly, close to half of the unique spike-specific TCRs recognized epitopes lying outside the regions that are mutated in the B.1.351 and B.1.1.7 variants. Only a handful of AZD1222 recipients were SARS-CoV-2 seropositive at baseline, limiting conclusions about previously exposed vaccinees. A significant rise in spike-specific TCR breadth and depth was observed after two AZD1222 doses relative to day 0 and relative to MenACWY recipients. The 56-69-year group was small, and its depth increase did not reach significance, likely because of low power. Participants were mostly white British and included more females than males, and it was suggested by the authors that clonal diversity may have been underestimated. Because no samples from the day 14 peak response were available, repertoires could be characterized only after the peak T cell response. The vaccine-associated CD4 TCRs covered the entire spike protein, and the dominant responses fell in regions 160-218 and 743-854.

Concerning this clone itself: Its antigen has not been determined. No much larger clonotype is one base removed from it; base qualities were not supplied.

CDR1 is given as MGHRA and CDR2 as YSYEKL, both from the germline V gene. Trimming accounts for 3 bases at V and 4 bases at J, while the number of junction bases matched to no gene is 7. There are 16 amino acids in the CDR3, from cysteine to phenylalanine inclusive. The sequence is cut down to CDR3 DNA, 48 bases in frame from base 1. The time point label for this specimen denotes: baseline before first vaccination. The vaccinee samples were drawn from two UK trials, COV001 and COV002, one of which was a single-blind randomized controlled phase 2/3 trial testing AZD1222 (ChAdOx1 nCoV-19) in healthy adults. For TCRbeta chain sequencing, PBMC samples were collected from trial participants at day 0 and at day 28 after the second dose.

This material consisted of peripheral blood, taken on day 0 of AZD1222 vaccination. This receptor was obtained from an adult in good health. The rearrangement joined TRBV4-1 to TRBJ2-5; the central 11 bases match TRBD1. The CDR3 corresponds to CASSHGDRGVPETQYF. The sequenced DNA: TGCGCCAGCAGCCATGGGGACAGGGGGGTCCCAGAGACCCAGTACTTC.